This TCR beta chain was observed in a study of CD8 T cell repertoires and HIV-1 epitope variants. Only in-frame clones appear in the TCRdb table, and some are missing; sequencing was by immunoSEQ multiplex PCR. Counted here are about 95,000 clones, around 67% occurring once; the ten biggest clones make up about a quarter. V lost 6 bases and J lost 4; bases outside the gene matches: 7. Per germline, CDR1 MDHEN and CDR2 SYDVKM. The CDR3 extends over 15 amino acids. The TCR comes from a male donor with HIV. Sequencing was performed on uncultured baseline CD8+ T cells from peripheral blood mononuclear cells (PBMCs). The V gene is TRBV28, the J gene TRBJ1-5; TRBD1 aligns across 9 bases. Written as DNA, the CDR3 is TGTGCCAGCAGCCCGACAGGGGGTATTAATCAGCCCCAGCATTTT. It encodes CASSPTGGINQPQHF.